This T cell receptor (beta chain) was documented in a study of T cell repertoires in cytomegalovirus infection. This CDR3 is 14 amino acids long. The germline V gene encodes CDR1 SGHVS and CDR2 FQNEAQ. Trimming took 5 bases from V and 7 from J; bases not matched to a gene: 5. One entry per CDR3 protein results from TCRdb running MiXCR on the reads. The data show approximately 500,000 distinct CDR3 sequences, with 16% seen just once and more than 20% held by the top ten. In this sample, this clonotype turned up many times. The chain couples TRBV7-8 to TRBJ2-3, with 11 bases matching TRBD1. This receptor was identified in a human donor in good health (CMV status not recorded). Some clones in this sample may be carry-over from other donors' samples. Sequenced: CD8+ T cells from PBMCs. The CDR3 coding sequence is TGTGCCAGCAGCCCGGGACAGGGGGTACATACGCAGTATTTT. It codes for CASSPGQGVHTQYF.